This T cell receptor (beta chain) was sequenced in a study of blood T cell repertoires in COVID-19. Cohort 3 recovery required two negative PCRs, clearance, or symptom resolution. In germline, CDR1 is SGDLS, CDR2 YYNGEE. The CDR3 has 14 residues. The V and J ends lost 4 bases and 1 base respectively, with 8 bases between them. Measured with immunoSEQ multiplex PCR; TCRdb has only the in-frame clones, and not every one. The table shows a few hundred thousand clones, with approximately 90% occurring only once. Sequencing input: PBMCs or T cells enriched from blood (not recorded which). The chain is built from TRBV9 and TRBJ2-2, with D tentatively TRBD2 (5 bases). The source of this sequence is a woman aged 18-30 years who had recovered from COVID-19. The CDR3 coding sequence is TGTGCCAGCAGCCAGGACTGGAACACCGGGGAGCTGTTTTTT. It codes for CASSQDWNTGELFF.